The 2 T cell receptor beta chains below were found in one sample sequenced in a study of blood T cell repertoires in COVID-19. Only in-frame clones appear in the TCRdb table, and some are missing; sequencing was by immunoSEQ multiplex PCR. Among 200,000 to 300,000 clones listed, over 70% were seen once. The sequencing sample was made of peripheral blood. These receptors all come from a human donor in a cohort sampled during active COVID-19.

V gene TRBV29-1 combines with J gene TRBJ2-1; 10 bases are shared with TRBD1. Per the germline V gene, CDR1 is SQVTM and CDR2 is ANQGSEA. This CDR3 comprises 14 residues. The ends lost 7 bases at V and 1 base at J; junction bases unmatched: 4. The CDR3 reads CSGGQGSSYNEQFF. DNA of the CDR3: TGCAGCGGGGGACAGGGGAGTTCCTACAATGAGCAGTTCTTC.

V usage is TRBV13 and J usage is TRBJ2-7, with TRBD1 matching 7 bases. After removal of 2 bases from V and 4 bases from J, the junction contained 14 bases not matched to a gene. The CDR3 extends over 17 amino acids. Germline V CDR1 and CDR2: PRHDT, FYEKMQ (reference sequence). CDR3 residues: CASSLLSELTDRYEQYF. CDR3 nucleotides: TGTGCCAGCAGCTTATTGAGTGAACTTACGGACAGGTACGAGCAGTACTTC.